These 30 T cell receptor beta chains were all obtained from the same sample, sequenced in a study of regulatory T cells in long-lasting Graves disease. Time point defined: newly diagnosed GD, antithyroid drugs for less than 3 months. RNA from PBMCs was the source of the TCR library. Researchers made TCR beta libraries by using iRepertoire HTBI primers and running Arm-PCR on CDR3 regions. One entry per CDR3 protein results from TCRdb running MiXCR on the multiplex PCR reads. The repertoire holds some 500,000 distinct CDR3 sequences, 16% seen once, with 20% to 25% in the top ten. Another study also made use of these data, one on T cells in Graves' hyperthyroidism and ophthalmopathy.

The specimen comprised peripheral blood mononuclear cells (PBMCs), sampled at new diagnosis, from a patient treated with antithyroid drugs. These receptors all stem from a woman in her forties or fifties with Graves disease.

There are many counts of this clonotype. The V and J genes are TRBV6-1 and TRBJ2-5, with D unclear. CDR3 length equals 12 residues. Germline assignment: CDR1 MNHNS and CDR2 SASEGT. Trimming took off 8 bases at V and 2 bases at J, with 9 bases between the two ends. The CDR3 loop is CASVRSQETQYF. For the CDR3, the DNA is TGTGCCAGCGTACGGAGTCAAGAGACCCAGTACTTC.

This clonotype was counted ten times or more. This chain connects TRBV5-1 to TRBJ1-6, with TRBD1 matching 8 bases. CDR3 length: 15 residues. Germline lookup yields CDR1 SGHRS and CDR2 YFSETQ. V was clipped by 4 bases and J by 7 bases; unmatched bases: 7. This CDR3 is CASSNGQGMNSPLHF. CDR3 nucleotides: TGCGCCAGCAGCAATGGACAGGGCATGAATTCACCCCTCCACTTT.

This chain uses TRBV18 with TRBJ2-7; possible D gene TRBD1, 6 bases. Germline CDR1 and CDR2: KGHSH and LQKENI. V lost 3 bases and J lost 2, with 14 bases in between. The CDR3 loop spans 15 amino acids. The CDR3 nucleotides are TGTGCCAGCTCACCCTGGGCAGGGGAGACCTACGAGCAGTACTTC. This sequence encodes CASSPWAGETYEQYF.

This clonotype appeared a few times. The chain employs TRBV29-1 and TRBJ1-2, with a possible D match to TRBD1 (5 bases). Trimming removed 3 bases at V and 1 base at J, with 12 bases between. Germline V CDR1 and CDR2: SQVTM, ANQGSEA. The length of the CDR3 is 14 residues. CDR3 protein: CSVDQTADNYGYTF. CDR3 coding DNA: TGCAGCGTTGACCAGACAGCAGATAACTATGGCTACACCTTC.

The chain links TRBV6-1 to TRBJ1-5, with TRBD1 identical over 9 bases. Losses at the gene ends were 6 bases for V and 5 bases for J; bases not matched to a gene: 5. The V gene's germline CDR1 is MNHNS and CDR2 SASEGT. CDR3 length: 14 residues. The CDR3 nucleotides read TGTGCCAGCAGGAGGGACAGGGTAGATCAGCCCCAGCATTTT. This codes for CASRRDRVDQPQHF.

This clonotype was seen a handful of times. V is TRBV5-4 and J is TRBJ1-6; 7 bases align to TRBD1. The CDR3 sequence is 12 residues long. V was pared by 9 bases and J by 10 bases, with 7 bases of the junction left unmatched. CDR1 is SGHNT and CDR2 is YYREEE in the germline V gene (reference sequence). The CDR3 DNA sequence: TGTGCCACCAAGGAGGGGGCCTCACCCCTCCACTTT. Its translation is CATKEGASPLHF.

The V call is TRBV3-1, the J call TRBJ1-2, with no clear D. The CDR3 is 21 residues long. The V gene lost 0 bases and the J gene lost 0 bases, with 26 bases spanning the gap. Germline V gene lookup returns CDR1 LGHDT and CDR2 YNNKEL (reference sequence). The CDR3 bases are TGTGCCAGCAGCCAAGAGCTCCTCTCCGCGGGCAGGATTCTAGCTAACTATGGCTACACCTTC. Its translation is CASSQELLSAGRILANYGYTF.

This clonotype was counted ten times or more. V usage is TRBV6-5 and J usage is TRBJ1-2; 7 nucleotides match TRBD1. Germline lookup yields CDR1 MNHEY and CDR2 SVGAGI. Trimming at V came to 2 bases and at J to 4 bases, leaving 7 bases not matched to a gene. The CDR3 extends over 15 amino acids. This CDR3 reads CASSYPRQGFYGYTF. In DNA, the CDR3 is TGTGCCAGCAGTTACCCCCGACAGGGATTCTATGGCTACACCTTC.

In this sample, this clonotype turned up many times. J is TRBJ1-4 and V is TRBV3-1; possible D gene TRBD1, 5 bases. From germline, CDR1 is LGHDT and CDR2 YNNKEL (reference sequence). The CDR3 covers 15 residues. V shed 1 base and J shed 7 bases, with 13 bases lying between them. This CDR3 is CASSQGGRRGEKLFF. CDR3 bases: TGTGCCAGCAGCCAAGGGGGAAGGAGGGGTGAAAAACTGTTTTTT.

This clonotype was seen repeatedly, ten times or more. The chain combines TRBV18 with TRBJ1-4; no definite D call. Per the germline V gene, CDR1 is KGHSH and CDR2 is LQKENI. Trimming took 3 bases from V and 4 from J, leaving 12 bases between them. There are 15 residues in the CDR3. CDR3 sequence reads: CASSPRDGNNEKLFF. DNA for the CDR3: TGTGCCAGCTCACCGAGAGACGGAAATAATGAAAAACTGTTTTTT.

This clonotype was found many times. The chain joins TRBV9 to TRBJ2-1; 12 nucleotides match TRBD2. The CDR3 length is 16 residues. V lost 3 bases to trimming and J lost 4 bases; unmatched junction nucleotides: 5. Germline V lookup: CDR1 SGDLS, CDR2 YYNGEE. The CDR3 here is CASSASGGARYNEQFF. In DNA form, the CDR3 reads TGTGCCAGCAGCGCTAGCGGGGGGGCCCGTTACAATGAGCAGTTCTTC.

CDR3 region: CASSLPAGAPFETQYF. The DNA of the CDR3 is TGTGCCAGCAGCCTTCCAGCGGGGGCTCCTTTTGAAACGCAGTATTTT. This chain joins TRBV11-2 and TRBJ2-3, with 8 bases matching TRBD2. Per the germline V gene, CDR1 is SGHAT and CDR2 is FQNNGV. The CDR3 is made up of 16 amino acids. V lost 5 bases to trimming and J lost 9 bases; unmatched junction nucleotides: 16.

This clonotype was picked up a small number of times. The V gene is TRBV7-2, the J gene TRBJ1-5; D uncertain. Deletions cut 1 base from V and 0 bases from J, with 10 bases between. The CDR3 covers 16 residues. Germline V gives CDR1 SGHTA, CDR2 FQGNSA. The CDR3 DNA follows: TGTGCCAGCAGCTTAGATTGGAAAAATAGCAATCAGCCCCAGCATTTT. Protein sequence: CASSLDWKNSNQPQHF.

This clonotype was recorded many times. The chain has TRBV10-3 and TRBJ2-5, with 9 nucleotides matching TRBD1. The germline gives CDR1 ENHRY, CDR2 SYGVKD. Trimming took 6 bases from V and 4 from J; bases not matched to a gene: 3. This CDR3 comprises 13 residues. The CDR3 is CAISGQGRETQYF. Written as DNA, the CDR3 is TGTGCCATCAGCGGACAGGGGAGAGAGACCCAGTACTTC.

The table lists this clonotype with a few counts. The genes are TRBV5-4 and TRBJ2-1; TRBD1 aligns across 9 bases. The DNA end favors TRBJ2-3, so the J call may be wrong. CDR1 is SGHNT, CDR2 YYREEE, per germline (reference sequence). This CDR3 comprises 15 residues. Here the CDR3 reads CASSLETGGGDTQYF. The CDR3 DNA is TGTGCCAGCAGCTTGGAGACAGGGGGAGGAGATACGCAGTATTTT.

The chain uses TRBV19 and TRBJ2-1; a possible D gene is TRBD2 (5 bases). The CDR3 is 13 residues long. Trimming left V 3 bases short and J 6 bases short, with 9 bases between. The germline CDR1 and CDR2 sequences are LNHDA and SQIVND (reference sequence). The CDR3 loop is CASSMKGVNEQFF. Written as DNA, the CDR3 is TGTGCCAGTAGTATGAAGGGAGTCAATGAGCAGTTCTTC.

In DNA, the CDR3 is TGTGCCAGCTCACCACCGAGGACTAGCGGGGCCGCACTGAACACCGGGGAGCTGTTTTTT. Its protein is CASSPPRTSGAALNTGELFF. The V and J genes are TRBV7-9 and TRBJ2-2; 12 bases line up with TRBD2. Germline V gene lookup returns CDR1 SEHNR and CDR2 FQNEAQ (reference sequence). CDR3 length: 20 amino acids. J lost 1 base, V lost 8 bases, and 17 bases had no gene match.

This clonotype showed up just a few times. The V gene is TRBV28, the J gene TRBJ2-5; D remains unclear. Between the trimmed V and J ends, which lost 6 bases and 2 bases, there was a span of 10 bases. The CDR3 consists of 13 residues. Germline V CDR1 and CDR2: MDHEN, SYDVKM. The CDR3 DNA reads as TGTGCCAGCAGGCGGCGAAGACAAGAGACCCAGTACTTC. Translation: CASRRRRQETQYF.

V usage is TRBV7-2 and J usage is TRBJ2-5; TRBD2 matches at 8 bases. CDR1 SGHTA and CDR2 FQGNSA come from the germline V gene. Unmatched junction bases numbered 4, after V lost 6 bases and J lost 7 bases. The CDR3 totals 12 residues. The DNA for the CDR3 is TGTGCCAGCAGACCCGGGGGGGGGACCCAGTACTTC. Translating gives CASRPGGGTQYF.

This clonotype was observed at least ten times. The V and J genes are TRBV18 and TRBJ1-5, with D possibly matching TRBD1 (5 bases). Looked up from germline, CDR1 is KGHSH and CDR2 is LQKENI. The CDR3 is 15 amino acids. V shed 2 bases and J shed 1 base, with 9 bases lying between them. The CDR3 coding sequence is TGTGCCAGCTCACCAGACAGTTGGAGCAATCAGCCCCAGCATTTT. Protein: CASSPDSWSNQPQHF.

This clonotype was recorded at least ten times. The genes are TRBV2 and TRBJ2-4; perhaps TRBD2 as D (5 bases). This CDR3 has 16 amino acids. V was cut by 1 base and J by 2 bases, with 12 bases left in between. In germline, CDR1 is SNHLY, CDR2 FYNNEI. The CDR3 is CASSEVEALSKNIQYF. In DNA form, the CDR3 reads TGTGCCAGCAGTGAAGTGGAGGCGTTGTCCAAAAACATTCAGTACTTC. The full variable domain, completed using reference TRBV2 and TRBJ2-4, is EPEVTQTPSHQVTQMGQEVILRCVPISNHLYFYWYRQILGQKVEFLVSFYNNEISEKSEIFDDQFSVERPDGSNFTLKIRSTKLEDSAMYFCASSEVEALSKNIQYFGAGTRLSVL.

This clonotype showed up many times. V is TRBV18 and J is TRBJ2-5, with D perhaps TRBD1 (5 bases). CDR1 is KGHSH and CDR2 is LQKENI in the germline V gene. There are 13 residues in the CDR3. Trimming removed 3 bases from V and 5 bases from J, with 10 bases in between. In nucleotides, the CDR3 is TGTGCCAGCTCACCTGACAGACGGGAGACCCAGTACTTC. It yields the protein CASSPDRRETQYF.

A few counts support this clonotype. V is TRBV19 and J is TRBJ2-1, with 9 bases fitting TRBD1. The CDR3 totals 12 residues. J lost 9 bases, V lost 10 bases, and 7 bases had no gene match. CDR1 is LNHDA, CDR2 SQIVND, per germline (reference sequence). Here the CDR3 DNA reads TGTGCCACTAATACAGGGGGCGGTGAGCAGTTCTTC. This sequence encodes CATNTGGGEQFF.

In its sample, this clonotype was seen many times. The V call is TRBV6-1, the J call TRBJ2-7; D remains ambiguous. The CDR3 runs to 11 residues. In germline, CDR1 is MNHNS, CDR2 SASEGT. Between the trimmed V and J ends, which lost 4 bases and 7 bases, there was a span of 8 bases. The CDR3 sequence: CASSVNEEQYF. The CDR3 DNA reads TGTGCCAGCAGTGTAAACGAGGAGCAGTACTTC.

The chain employs TRBV6-1 and TRBJ1-3; D not certain. This CDR3 is 18 amino acids long. Germline CDR1 reads MNHNS; CDR2 reads SASEGT. Trimming pared 5 bases from V and 1 base from J, leaving 21 bases between. CDR3 sequence (DNA): TGTGCCAGCAGTCCCCGGGCGCCGAGAACGGCGTCTGGAAACACCATATATTTT. Protein: CASSPRAPRTASGNTIYF.

The table lists this clonotype with many counts. The chain recombines TRBV20-1 with TRBJ2-7, with TRBD1 matching over 8 bases. From germline, CDR1 is DFQATT and CDR2 SNEGSKA (reference sequence). V lost 1 base, J lost 4 bases, and 6 bases stayed unmatched. This CDR3 spans 14 amino acids. CDR3 sequence: CSARGRQGPYEQYF. CDR3 bases: TGCAGTGCTAGAGGTAGACAGGGGCCGTACGAGCAGTACTTC.

V gene TRBV30 combines with J gene TRBJ1-6; D unclear. V was trimmed by 7 bases and J by 0 bases, leaving 16 bases between them. The germline V gene encodes CDR1 GTSNPN and CDR2 SVGIG (reference sequence). The length of the CDR3 is 16 residues. In DNA, the CDR3 is TGTGCCTCGACCTTGACGGAGAGCTCCTATAATTCACCCCTCCACTTT. As protein: CASTLTESSYNSPLHF.

In this sample, this clonotype turned up many times. The rearrangement joins TRBV12-3 or TRBV12-4 to TRBJ1-1; 7 nucleotides match TRBD1. The CDR3 is 13 amino acids. Trimming removed 6 bases from V and 7 bases from J; junction bases left unmatched: 8. As DNA, the CDR3 is TGTGCCAGCAGCTCGGGACAGCCAGATGAAGCTTTCTTT. This encodes CASSSGQPDEAFF.

V and J are TRBV18 and TRBJ1-4; D ambiguous. CDR3 length: 16 residues. In germline, CDR1 is KGHSH, CDR2 LQKENI. Deletions cut 8 bases from V and 5 bases from J, with 21 bases between. DNA for the CDR3: TGTGCCAGCGGACGCCGGGCCCAAACTTGGAATGAAAAACTGTTTTTT. This translates into CASGRRAQTWNEKLFF.

This clonotype was counted many times. This rearrangement joins TRBV6-2 or TRBV6-3 to TRBJ2-7; 14 bases are shared with TRBD2. The V segment lost 9 bases and the J segment 3 bases; nucleotides outside the gene matches: 7. This CDR3 contains 15 residues. Germline CDR1 MNHEY, CDR2 SVGEGT. As DNA, the CDR3 is TGTGCCAGTACAGAGGGGACTAGCGGGAGCTACGAGCAGTACTTC. Residues: CASTEGTSGSYEQYF.